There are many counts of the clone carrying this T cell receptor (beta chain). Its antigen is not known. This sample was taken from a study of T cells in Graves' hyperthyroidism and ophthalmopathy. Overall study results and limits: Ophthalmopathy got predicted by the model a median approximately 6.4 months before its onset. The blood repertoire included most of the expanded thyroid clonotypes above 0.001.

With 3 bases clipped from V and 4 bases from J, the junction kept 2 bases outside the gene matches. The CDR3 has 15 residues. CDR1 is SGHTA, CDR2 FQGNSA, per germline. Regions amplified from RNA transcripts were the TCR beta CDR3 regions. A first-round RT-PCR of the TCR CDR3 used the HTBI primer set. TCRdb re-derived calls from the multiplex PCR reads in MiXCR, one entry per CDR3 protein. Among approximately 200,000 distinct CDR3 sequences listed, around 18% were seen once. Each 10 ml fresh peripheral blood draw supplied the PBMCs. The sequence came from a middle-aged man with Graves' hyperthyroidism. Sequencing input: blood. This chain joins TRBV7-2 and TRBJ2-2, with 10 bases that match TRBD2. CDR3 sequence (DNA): TGTGCCAGCAGCTTGGTAGCGGGGGGCACCGGGGAGCTGTTTTTT. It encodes CASSLVAGGTGELFF.